Listed here are 24 T cell receptor beta chains from one sample, sequenced in a study of cytomegalovirus exposure and HLA in healthy donors. This PCR relied on a set of 60 Vbeta primers and 13 Jbeta primers. Here immunoSEQ multiplex PCR was the method, and the copy in TCRdb shows in-frame clones only, minus some. The sample lists about 120,000 clones; approximately 87% were seen once. What was sequenced was PBMCs. All receptors come from a man between 18 and 35 years old in good health and CMV-seropositive.

The chain carries TRBV9 and TRBJ2-5, with D hard to call. The J call could be wrong; TRBJ2-7 is a better fit for the DNA end. This CDR3 region has 14 residues. Germline V gene sequence: CDR1 SGDLS, CDR2 YYNGEE. The CDR3 here is CASSVGVTYYEQYF. CDR3 DNA: TGTGCCAGCAGCGTAGGGGTTACATACTACGAGCAGTACTTC.

V usage is TRBV18 and J usage is TRBJ2-7; TRBD2 matches at 9 bases. Germline CDR1 KGHSH, CDR2 LQKENI. The CDR3 is 15 residues long. J was trimmed by 3 bases and V by 2 bases; bases with no gene match: 5. CDR3 coding DNA: TGTGCCAGCTCACCAGGCGAAGCGGGGGGCTACGAGCAGTACTTC. Its protein is CASSPGEAGGYEQYF.

About this clone itself: Within the sample, other DNA sequences also encode this same CDR3. The chain joins TRBV15 to TRBJ2-1; the D gene is possibly TRBD2 (5 bases). V gave up 3 bases and J gave up 2 bases, with 11 bases separating them. The CDR3 runs 15 residues. Germline assignment: CDR1 LNHNV and CDR2 YYDKDF (reference sequence). The CDR3 DNA is TGTGCCACCAGCAGTGAGGGTGTCACCTACAATGAGCAGTTCTTC. This encodes CATSSEGVTYNEQFF.

The chain links TRBV5-4 to TRBJ1-2; 11 positions match TRBD1. The V gene's germline CDR1 is SGHNT and CDR2 YYREEE (reference sequence). V shed 4 bases, J shed 4 bases, and the junction held 6 bases outside the gene matches. The CDR3 consists of 15 residues. The CDR3 spells CASSPDRGQGYGYTF. Written as DNA, the CDR3 is TGTGCCAGCAGCCCGGACAGGGGGCAGGGCTATGGCTACACCTTC.

This clone was detected only a few times. V and J are TRBV19 and TRBJ2-5; tentative D call: TRBD2 (6 bases). The CDR3 runs 14 residues. Per the germline V gene, CDR1 is LNHDA and CDR2 is SQIVND (reference sequence). V was clipped by 8 bases and J by 5 bases, with 18 bases between them. CDR3 residues: CASASWSGGETQYF. As DNA, the CDR3 is TGTGCCAGTGCCTCTTGGTCAGGAGGGGAGACCCAGTACTTC.

The chain is built from TRBV10-1 and TRBJ2-5; 7 bases are shared with TRBD2. CDR1 and CDR2 from the germline V gene are WNHNN and SYGVQD (reference sequence). Trimming at V came to 0 bases and at J to 7 bases, leaving 2 bases not matched to a gene. The CDR3 consists of 13 residues. CDR3 in amino acids: CASSESGGGTQYF. CDR3 in DNA: TGCGCCAGCAGTGAGTCTGGGGGGGGGACCCAGTACTTC.

The rearrangement joins TRBV27 to TRBJ1-1; D unclear. There are 13 residues in the CDR3. Trimming took off 7 bases at V and 1 base at J, with 10 bases between the two ends. Per the germline V gene, CDR1 is MNHEY and CDR2 is SMNVEV (reference sequence). CDR3 region: CASTSTGNTEAFF. The CDR3 DNA reads as TGTGCCAGCACCTCGACGGGGAACACTGAAGCTTTCTTT.

The chain joins TRBV2 to TRBJ2-4, with TRBD2 as a possible D gene (5 bases). V was cut by 4 bases and J by 1 base, with 11 bases left in between. Germline CDR1 SNHLY, CDR2 FYNNEI. The CDR3 has 15 amino acids. The CDR3 nucleotides read TGTGCCAGCAGTGGAGGTAGCGACGCCAAAAACATTCAGTACTTC. Translated: CASSGGSDAKNIQYF.

The rearrangement links TRBV10-2 to TRBJ2-5; 10 bases fit TRBD2. The J call may be faulty, since TRBJ2-7 better matches the DNA end. This CDR3 is 16 amino acids long. CDR1 and CDR2 (germline): WSHSY, SAAADI. In nucleotides, the CDR3 is TGCGCCAGCAGTGAGAGAGCGGGGGGGCGGGGGGACGAGCAGTACTTC. Its translation: CASSERAGGRGDEQYF.

This clone was counted only a few times. The chain links TRBV30 to TRBJ2-7; TRBD2 might be the D (5 bases). Germline CDR1 reads GTSNPN; CDR2 reads SVGIG (reference sequence). Trimming took off 0 bases at V and 6 bases at J, with 9 bases between the two ends. The CDR3 has 12 amino acids. CDR3 bases: TGTGCCTGGAGTGTTGACCGGGGCGAGCAGTACTTC. Translated, it gives CAWSVDRGEQYF.

The chain has TRBV15 and TRBJ1-1; D gene uncertain. V gave up 5 bases and J gave up 1 base, with 11 bases separating them. Germline loops: CDR1 LNHNV, CDR2 YYDKDF (reference sequence). There are 14 residues in the CDR3. The CDR3 region is CATSYTAENTEAFF. DNA for the CDR3: TGTGCCACCAGCTACACAGCAGAGAACACTGAAGCTTTCTTT.

This sequence joins TRBV7-2 and TRBJ1-2, with TRBD1 identical over 7 bases. The CDR3 totals 13 residues. Trimming at V came to 4 bases and at J to 4 bases, leaving 3 bases not matched to a gene. Germline V lookup: CDR1 SGHTA, CDR2 FQGNSA. The CDR3: CASSSDRVYGYTF. The DNA of the CDR3 is TGTGCCAGCAGCTCTGACAGGGTCTATGGCTACACCTTC.

The chain employs TRBV6-1 and TRBJ1-5; D not resolved. The ends were cut back, 6 bases at V and 3 bases at J, with 9 bases in the middle. CDR1 and CDR2 (germline): MNHNS, SASEGT. The CDR3 covers 13 residues. CDR3 protein: CASRAGNNQPQHF. The DNA of the CDR3 is TGTGCCAGCAGAGCAGGTAACAATCAGCCCCAGCATTTT.

The chain carries TRBV19 and TRBJ1-1, with 9 positions matching TRBD1. This CDR3 has 18 amino acids. V shed 9 bases and J 2 bases; nucleotides not matched to a gene: 19. Germline values: CDR1 LNHDA, CDR2 SQIVND (reference sequence). The CDR3 bases are TGTGCCAGCACCATTCTCCCGGGACAGGGACCTAAAAACACTGAAGCTTTCTTT. Protein product: CASTILPGQGPKNTEAFF.

The chain couples TRBV9 to TRBJ1-1; D unclear. Trimming took off 4 bases at V and 3 bases at J, with 19 bases between the two ends. The CDR3 has 16 residues. The germline V gene has CDR1 SGDLS and CDR2 YYNGEE. The CDR3 reads CASSPSGNAVDTEAFF. The CDR3 region has the DNA TGTGCCAGCAGCCCCTCGGGGAACGCAGTGGACACTGAAGCTTTCTTT.

The chain uses TRBV30 and TRBJ2-3; D may be TRBD1 (5 bases). Per the germline V gene, CDR1 is GTSNPN and CDR2 is SVGIG (reference sequence). The CDR3 is made up of 12 amino acids. V lost 0 bases to trimming and J lost 4 bases, with 5 bases between them. For the CDR3, the DNA is TGTGCCTGGAGTGTACAGGCAGATACGCAGTATTTT. Its protein product is CAWSVQADTQYF.

The gene calls are TRBV23-1 and TRBJ1-1; D gene unclear. TRBV23-1 qualifies as an ORF whose function is uncertain. The CDR3 totals 17 residues. V was shortened by 3 bases and J by 0 bases, with 17 bases between the two germline ends. The CDR3 DNA reads TGCGCCAGCAGTCATGGCAGGCCTCCTGGCATGAACACTGAAGCTTTCTTT. Translating it yields CASSHGRPPGMNTEAFF.

The chain is built from TRBV2 and TRBJ1-1, with 7 positions matching TRBD1. CDR1 is SNHLY and CDR2 is FYNNEI in the germline V gene. The CDR3 loop spans 13 amino acids. The V segment lost 6 bases and the J segment 4 bases; nucleotides outside the gene matches: 5. CDR3 sequence reads: CASSAGGGTEAFF. Written as DNA, the CDR3 is TGTGCCAGCAGCGCAGGGGGTGGCACTGAAGCTTTCTTT.

The CDR3 loop reads CASSLNSAGNYGYTF. CDR3 nucleotides: TGCGCCAGCAGCCTAAACTCGGCAGGGAACTATGGCTACACCTTC. The V call is TRBV4-1, the J call TRBJ1-2; D possibly corresponds to TRBD1 (5 bases). Germline V gene sequence: CDR1 MGHRA, CDR2 YSYEKL. The CDR3 runs 15 residues. V lost 4 bases and J 2 bases, leaving 14 bases between the germline ends.

The gene calls are TRBV6-1 and TRBJ1-5, with D possibly being TRBD1 (6 bases). In germline, CDR1 is MNHNS, CDR2 SASEGT. The V and J ends lost 2 bases and 2 bases respectively, with 10 bases between them. The CDR3 spans 15 residues. Written as DNA, the CDR3 is TGTGCCAGCAGTGAACAGGGGTTGGGCAATCAGCCCCAGCATTTT. Its protein is CASSEQGLGNQPQHF.

The chain combines TRBV5-1 with TRBJ2-1; TRBD2 aligns across 12 bases. The CDR3 runs to 15 residues. Unmatched junction bases numbered 1, after V lost 4 bases and J lost 2 bases. CDR1 SGHRS and CDR2 YFSETQ come from the germline V gene. The CDR3 sequence is CASSASGGAYNEQFF. The CDR3 coding sequence is TGCGCCAGCAGCGCTAGCGGGGGGGCCTACAATGAGCAGTTCTTC.

The chain is built from TRBV5-4 and TRBJ2-5; D may be TRBD1 (5 bases). V lost 4 bases, J lost 2 bases, and 12 bases lay in between. CDR3 length: 14 amino acids. The germline V gene encodes CDR1 SGHNT and CDR2 YYREEE (reference sequence). CDR3: CASSTGDTQETQYF. Here the CDR3 DNA reads TGTGCCAGCAGCACAGGAGACACGCAAGAGACCCAGTACTTC.

The chain employs TRBV6-5 and TRBJ2-3; the match to TRBD2 covers 8 bases. Germline V gives CDR1 MNHEY, CDR2 SVGAGI. This CDR3 comprises 15 residues. Trimming removed 6 bases from V and 5 bases from J; junction bases left unmatched: 10. The CDR3 protein is CASSLLAAGGDTQYF. The CDR3, as DNA: TGTGCCAGCAGCTTACTAGCGGCAGGTGGAGATACGCAGTATTTT.

This sequence joins TRBV5-6 and TRBJ1-4; 9 bases agree with TRBD1. The germline V gene has CDR1 SGHDT and CDR2 YYEEEE. V trimming: 5 bases; J trimming: 8 bases; junction bases outside the gene matches: 10. This CDR3 spans 15 amino acids. The CDR3 DNA reads as TGTGCCAGCAGTCTAGCCGGGACAGGGCCGGAAAAACTGTTTTTT. This gives the protein CASSLAGTGPEKLFF.